The rows below give T cell receptor beta chains drawn from one sample of a study of T-cell reconstitution after alpha-beta-depleted transplantation in children. TCRdb independently ran MiXCR on the PCR reads; one entry per CDR3 protein. The sample lists some 550,000 distinct CDR3 sequences; 23% were seen once. The specimen comprised PBMCs, mostly from graft donor cells, sampled 360 days after TCRalphabeta/CD19-depleted stem cell transplant. The receptor set was obtained from a boy younger than two who had a stem cell transplant for acute myeloid leukemia, so the T cells may come from the graft donor. The CDR3 runs from the conserved cysteine through the conserved F or W. A D gene is named only where the DNA matches it firmly. Size is omitted from some rows. Given values are once, few, many or a class for expanded clones.

>many|16|TRBV15|TRBJ1-2|TRBD1
TGTGCCACCAGCAGAGATCGAGTAACAGGGGACTATGGCTACACCTTC
CATSRDRVTGDYGYTF
>.|18|TRBV3-1|TRBJ2-2|TRBD2
TGTGCCAGCAGCCAAAGGATGGCGCTAGCGGGGGACACCGGGGAGCTGTTTTTT
CASSQRMALAGDTGELFF
>.|17|TRBV6-1|TRBJ1-1|.
TGTGCCAGCAGTGCGAGTACCTGGGGACGGCTGAACACTGAAGCTTTCTTT
CASSASTWGRLNTEAFF
>.|15|TRBV20-1|TRBJ2-1|TRBD2
TGCAGTGCTCGAGAGCTAGCGGGCTACTACAATGAGCAGTTCTTC
CSARELAGYYNEQFF
>few|16|TRBV20-1|TRBJ2-1|TRBD1
TGCAGTGCCCAGATGACAGGGGGTAGACCGAACAATGAGCAGTTCTTC
CSAQMTGGRPNNEQFF
>many|15|TRBV7-9|TRBJ2-5|TRBD2
TGTGCCAGCAGCCCAGGCACTAGCGTCCAAGAGACCCAGTACTTC
CASSPGTSVQETQYF
>many|14|TRBV4-3|TRBJ2-2|.
TGCGCCAGCAGCCAACGGGGAGCCACCGGGGAGCTGTTTTTT
CASSQRGATGELFF
>many|16|TRBV20-1|TRBJ2-1|TRBD2
TGCAGTGCTAAATCGACTAGCGGGGATCTCGGCAATGAGCAGTTCTTC
CSAKSTSGDLGNEQFF
>.|14|TRBV3-1|TRBJ2-5|.
TGTGCCAGCAGCCTTAGAGCGGGCCAAGAGACCCAGTACTTC
CASSLRAGQETQYF
>.|19|TRBV18|TRBJ2-1|TRBD2
TGTGCCAGCTCACCAAGGGACCTAGCGGTCACAGGTGCCTACAATGAGCAGTTCTTC
CASSPRDLAVTGAYNEQFF
>.|15|TRBV6-1|TRBJ2-5|TRBD2
TGTGCCAGCAGTGACGACCCACTAGCGGGGGAGACCCAGTACTTC
CASSDDPLAGETQYF
>many|12|TRBV29-1|TRBJ1-2|TRBD1
TGCAGCGTTGTGGGACAGGGTAATGGCTACACCTTC
CSVVGQGNGYTF
>.|14|TRBV12-3/TRBV12-4|TRBJ1-2|.
TGTGCCAGCAGTATCCAGGGGATTGGTTATGGCTACACCTTC
CASSIQGIGYGYTF
>.|13|TRBV19|TRBJ2-5|.
TGTGCCACTTCGCTTCGACACCAAGAGACCCAGTACTTC
CATSLRHQETQYF
>.|18|TRBV29-1|TRBJ2-1|TRBD1
TGCAGCGTTGTTTCCGGGACAGGGGGCGGATTCTCCTACAATGAGCAGTTCTTC
CSVVSGTGGGFSYNEQFF
>few|15|TRBV2|TRBJ2-3|.
TGTGCCAGCAGTCAGCAGGGTATAAGCACAGATACGCAGTATTTT
CASSQQGISTDTQYF
>.|15|TRBV15|TRBJ2-3|.
TGTGCCACCACCAAGTCGGAAGGGGAGATGGATACGCAGTATTTT
CATTKSEGEMDTQYF
>few|15|TRBV3-1|TRBJ2-1|TRBD2
TGTGCCAGCAGCCAAGCTAGCGGCCTCTACAATGAGCAGTTCTTC
CASSQASGLYNEQFF
>few|14|TRBV20-1|TRBJ2-1|.
TGCAGTGGACGCAGGGATCCAGTCTACAATGAGCAGTTCTTC
CSGRRDPVYNEQFF
>.|15|TRBV12-3/TRBV12-4|TRBJ2-7|TRBD1
TGTGCCAGCAGTGAAGACGGACAGGTACCCTACGAGCAGTACTTC
CASSEDGQVPYEQYF
>once|16|TRBV7-9|TRBJ2-1|TRBD2
TGTGCCAGCAGCCTTGAGAAGCGGGGCCCTGCCAATGAGCAGTTCTTC
CASSLEKRGPANEQFF
>few|12|TRBV20-1|TRBJ1-1|.
TGCAGTGCTAGAGCCCCCCCGCTTGAAGCTTTCTTT
CSARAPPLEAFF
>.|15|TRBV10-3|TRBJ1-2|.
TGTGCCATCAGTGAGGAGGACGGCCATAACTATGGCTACACCTTC
CAISEEDGHNYGYTF
>.|17|TRBV9|TRBJ2-7|TRBD1
TGTGCCAGCAGCGTAGCCCCCACAGGGGGGCTTTCCTACGAGCAGTACTTC
CASSVAPTGGLSYEQYF
>.|17|TRBV15|TRBJ2-5|TRBD2
TGTGCCACCAGCCCACCGGGACTAGCGGGGAACCAAGAGACCCAGTACTTC
CATSPPGLAGNQETQYF
>few|13|TRBV5-1|TRBJ1-4|.
TGCGCCAGCAGACCCAGGGATAATGAAAAACTGTTTTTT
CASRPRDNEKLFF
>many|15|TRBV11-2|TRBJ2-3|TRBD2
TGTGCCAGCAGCGAGCGGGGGGGATACACAGATACGCAGTATTTT
CASSERGGYTDTQYF
>many|14|TRBV27|TRBJ2-5|.
TGTGCCAGCAACCGGACTGGGTACCAAGAGACCCAGTACTTC
CASNRTGYQETQYF
>many|15|TRBV20-1|TRBJ2-2|.
TGCAGTGCTGCCTGGACACCCTCTGACACCGGGGAGCTGTTTTTT
CSAAWTPSDTGELFF
>few|17|TRBV6-1|TRBJ2-3|TRBD2
TGTGCCAGCAGACAGGCAGGACTAGCGGGGGTCGAAGATACGCAGTATTTT
CASRQAGLAGVEDTQYF
>.|18|TRBV11-1|TRBJ2-5|.
TGTGCCAGCAGCTTAGCCCTGCGATCCTGGAAGGCCGGTGAGACCCAGTACTTC
CASSLALRSWKAGETQYF
>.|18|TRBV5-1|TRBJ2-4|.
TGCGCCAGCAGCTTGGTGCTTGGGGGCACCTTAGCCAAAAACATTCAGTACTTC
CASSLVLGGTLAKNIQYF
>.|13|TRBV4-3|TRBJ1-5|.
TGCGCCAGCAGCCAAGATCATGGTCAGCCCCAGCATTTT
CASSQDHGQPQHF
>few|12|TRBV19|TRBJ1-6|.
TGTGCCAGTAATGCAGATAATTCACCCCTCCACTTT
CASNADNSPLHF
>.|14|TRBV19|TRBJ2-5|TRBD1
TGTGCCAGTAACCCGGACAGGGGGATAGAGACCCAGTACTTC
CASNPDRGIETQYF
>.|17|TRBV20-1|TRBJ2-1|TRBD1
TGCAGTGCTAGAGCCGCAGGGGGCGAGTTTCCTACCTATGAGCAGTTCTTC
CSARAAGGEFPTYEQFF
>few|15|TRBV4-3|TRBJ2-1|TRBD1
TGCGCCAGCAGCCAAGACAGGGGGACGAGACGTGAGCAGTTCTTC
CASSQDRGTRREQFF
>many|15|TRBV9|TRBJ2-1|.
TGTGCCAGCAGCCCTCAGCAGGGGTCCTACAATGAGCAGTTCTTC
CASSPQQGSYNEQFF
>many|12|TRBV20-1|TRBJ1-2|TRBD1
TGCAGTGCTGAGGACAGGGGCTATGGCTACACCTTC
CSAEDRGYGYTF
>many|14|TRBV12-3/TRBV12-4|TRBJ1-6|TRBD1
TGTGCCAGCAGATCGGACAGGCCTAATTCACCCCTCCACTTT
CASRSDRPNSPLHF
>.|14|TRBV20-1|TRBJ1-1|.
TGCAGTGCTAACGTTGTCGGGGAGGGGACTGAAGCTTTCTTT
CSANVVGEGTEAFF
>few|14|TRBV5-6|TRBJ1-2|.
TGTGCCAGCAGCTTTCGGCAGACTAACTATGGCTACACCTTC
CASSFRQTNYGYTF